These T cell receptor beta chains were read from a single sample in a study of multiple sclerosis patients with progressive multifocal leukoencephalopathy. The data were produced by immunoSEQ multiplex PCR, yet TCRdb's version contains in-frame clones alone and is incomplete. Of fewer than 35,000 clones detected, around 87% appear once; the ten largest clones hold 1.3%. This sample comprised PBMCs, obtained from a patient treated with natalizumab. These receptors all stem from a human donor with multiple sclerosis. Each CDR3 is given with its conserved first and last residue.

>TRBJ2-5|TRBV11-2
CASSLDAARAETQYF
>TRBJ1-5|TRBV19
CASSMARDRGLNQPQHF
>TRBJ1-1|TRBV11-2
CASSLSQGGWTEAFF
>TRBJ2-1|TRBV18
CASSWATEQFF
>TRBJ1-2|TRBV6-1
CASSAQIRGTNYGYTF
>TRBJ1-1|TRBV5-1
CASSFLGTEAFF
>TRBJ1-1|TRBV27
CASSLGVPEAFF
>TRBJ2-1|TRBV6-6
CASFHNGDEQFF
>TRBJ2-2|TRBV6-7
CASSPRDREANTGELFF
>TRBJ1-6|TRBV27
CASSLWAGDSPLHF
>TRBJ2-1|TRBV27
CASSLSAGSSYNEQFF
>TRBJ1-2|TRBV28
CASSSRPPGHNYGYTF
>TRBJ2-3|TRBV30
CAWSVLRADTQYF
>TRBJ2-1|TRBV7-2
CASSLEQGGNEQFF
>TRBJ1-3|TRBV9
CASSAMTGGKNTIYF
>TRBJ1-2|TRBV6-1
CASSEAQGTNYGYTF
>TRBJ2-7|TRBV5-1
CASSLAGGTGIYEQYF
>TRBJ1-5|TRBV10-3
CAISSGTGRYGSNQPQHF
>TRBJ2-2|TRBV29-1
CSVLPPAGGNGELFF
>TRBJ2-5|TRBV11-2
CASSSQETQYF
>TRBJ1-5|TRBV27
CASAGGVNQPQHF
>TRBJ1-2|TRBV18
CASSPTEGGANYGYTF
>TRBJ1-2|TRBV27
CASSSDSDYGYTF
>TRBJ1-1|TRBV19
CASSMSGNTEAFF
>TRBJ2-1|TRBV11-2
CASSLSPRDRATTFF